Sequencing of this T cell receptor (beta chain) was carried out in a study of shared clonotypes between healthy human individuals. Whole-study context: Plates per donor: three CD4 naive, three CD4 memory, two CD8 naive, one CD8 memory.

Repertoires were generated with immunoSEQ multiplex PCR, while TCRdb's copy carries only in-frame clones and drops some. The sample has about 380,000 clones; 96% are singletons. The receptor comes from a man aged 25 to 40 in good health. Sequenced input: memory CD8+ T cells sorted from blood. The subset: CD45RO+ cells pooled with CCR7-negative TemRA cells.

The CDR3 DNA is TGTGCCAGCAGTTTGAGTTCGACAGAACCTTATGGCTACACCTTC. This codes for CASSLSSTEPYGYTF. The J gene is TRBJ1-2, the V gene TRBV28; D may be TRBD1 (5 bases). CDR3 length: 15 residues. Per the germline V gene, CDR1 is MDHEN and CDR2 is SYDVKM. V gave up 3 bases and J gave up 5 bases, with 16 bases separating them.